This T cell receptor (beta chain) was captured in a study of CD8 T cells in Susac syndrome. The CDR3 consists of 13 residues. V was cut by 0 bases and J by 7 bases, with 11 bases left in between. Germline V CDR1 and CDR2: SGHNT, YYREEE (reference sequence). The RNA, roughly 0.5 to 1 ug, was put through reverse transcription using random hexamers. TCRdb re-called the immunoSEQ multiplex PCR reads with MiXCR, one entry per CDR3 protein. The repertoire has over 70,000 distinct CDR3 sequences, approximately 96% of them found once; the top ten carry approximately 0.57%. Specimen: CD8+ T cells from PBMCs. The chain joins TRBV5-4 to TRBJ2-7, with a weak D call TRBD1 (5 bases). The TCR comes from a human donor with Susac syndrome. The CDR3 region has the DNA TGTGCCAGCAGCTTGGAACAGGTAGGGGAGCAGTACTTC. Amino acids: CASSLEQVGEQYF.